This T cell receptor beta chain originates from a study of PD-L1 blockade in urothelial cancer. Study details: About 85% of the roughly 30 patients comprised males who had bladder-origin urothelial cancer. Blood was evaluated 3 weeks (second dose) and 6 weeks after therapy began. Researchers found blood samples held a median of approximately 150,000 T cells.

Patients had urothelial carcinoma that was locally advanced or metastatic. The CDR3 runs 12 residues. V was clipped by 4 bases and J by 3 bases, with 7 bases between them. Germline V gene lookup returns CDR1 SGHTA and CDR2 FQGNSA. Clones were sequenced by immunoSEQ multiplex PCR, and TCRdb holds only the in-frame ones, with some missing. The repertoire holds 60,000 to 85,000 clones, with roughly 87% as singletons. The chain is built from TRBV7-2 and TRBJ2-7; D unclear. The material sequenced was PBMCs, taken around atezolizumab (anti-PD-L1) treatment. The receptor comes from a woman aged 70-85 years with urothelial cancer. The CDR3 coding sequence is TGTGCCAGCAGCTCAGAATACTACGAGCAGTACTTC. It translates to CASSSEYYEQYF.